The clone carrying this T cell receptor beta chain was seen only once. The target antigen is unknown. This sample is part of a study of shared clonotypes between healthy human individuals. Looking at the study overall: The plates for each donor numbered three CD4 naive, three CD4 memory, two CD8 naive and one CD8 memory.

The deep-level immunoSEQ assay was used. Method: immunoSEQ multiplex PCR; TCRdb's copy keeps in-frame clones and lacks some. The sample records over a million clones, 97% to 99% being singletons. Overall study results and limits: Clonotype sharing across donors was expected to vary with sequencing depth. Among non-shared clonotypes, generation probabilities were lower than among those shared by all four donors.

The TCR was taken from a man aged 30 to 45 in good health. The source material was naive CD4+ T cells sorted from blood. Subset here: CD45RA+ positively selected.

The CDR3 sequence is CASSQPGVSYEQYF. For the CDR3, the DNA is TGTGCCAGCAGCCAACCAGGGGTCTCTTACGAGCAGTACTTC. The J gene is TRBJ2-7, the V gene TRBV6-5; the D gene is possibly TRBD1 (6 bases). The V gene lost 6 bases and the J gene lost 4 bases, with 16 bases spanning the gap. The germline CDR1 and CDR2 sequences are MNHEY and SVGAGI. This CDR3 comprises 14 residues.